This T cell receptor beta chain was documented in a study of T cell repertoires in cytomegalovirus infection. Study outcomes and limitations: HLA-C-restricted TCR beta clonotypes specific for CMV led the ex vivo response.

Using its own MiXCR run on the reads, TCRdb lists one record per CDR3 protein. Among fewer than 200,000 distinct CDR3 sequences listed, 13% to 15% were seen once. This clonotype was observed many times. Its target is not known. Looked up from germline, CDR1 is SEHNR and CDR2 is FQNEAQ (reference sequence). V dropped 5 bases and J dropped 6; count of bases not matched to a gene: 15. This CDR3 contains 16 residues. This sequence originates from a human donor in good health (CMV status not recorded). Some clones in this sample may be carry-over from other donors' samples. What was sequenced was PBMCs. The chain combines TRBV7-9 with TRBJ1-2, with 7 bases that match TRBD1. CDR3 sequence: CASSPQQGRSENGYTF. CDR3 bases: TGTGCCAGCAGCCCTCAACAGGGGCGGAGTGAGAATGGCTACACCTTC.